This T cell receptor (beta chain) originates from a study of post-analysis software for immune sequencing data. Study-level points and caveats: Compared with controls, patients had more of about five TRBV segments, including TRBV5-6, TRBV5-1 and TRBV20-1.

This clonotype has at least ten counts. Antigen unknown. Every TCR beta cDNA library bore unique molecular identifiers. Around 500,000 cDNA molecules came from approximately 1 to 10 million T cells. One entry per CDR3 protein results from TCRdb running MiXCR on the PCR reads. The sample contains about 200,000 distinct CDR3 sequences, roughly 28% of which appear only once. The CDR3 is made up of 13 amino acids. Per the germline V gene, CDR1 is MDHEN and CDR2 is SYDVKM. With 7 bases removed from V and 10 bases from J, the gap between germline ends came to 17 bases. The specimen sequenced was blood. V and J are TRBV28 and TRBJ2-1; D is ambiguous. The sequence was collected from a girl between 2 and 17 years old with multiple sclerosis. The CDR3 protein is CASTPPRPGEQFF. CDR3 bases: TGTGCCAGCACCCCACCGCGACCCGGAGAGCAGTTCTTC.